This is a list of T cell receptor beta chains from one sample in a study of blood T cell repertoires in COVID-19. The repertoire was sequenced with immunoSEQ multiplex PCR; TCRdb's copy has only in-frame clones and lacks some. The sample yields under 200,000 clones, roughly 88% seen once. Sequenced material: peripheral blood. The receptors were gathered from a woman aged 55-70 years with acute or convalescent COVID-19. Both conserved end residues are part of each CDR3. Each record gives: D gene, V gene, J gene, clone size, CDR3 DNA, CDR3 protein. D genes are given only for firm matches. The size of a clone is reported for some rows only, either as once, few or many, or as a class for expanded clones.

d_gene: TRBD2; v_gene: TRBV9; j_gene: TRBJ2-7; abundance: .; CDR3nt: TGTGCCAGCAGCGTAGGACCCGGGTGGTCTAGCGGGGACTACGAGCAGTACTTC; CDR3aa: CASSVGPGWSSGDYEQYF
d_gene: TRBD1; v_gene: TRBV6-2/TRBV6-3; j_gene: TRBJ2-7; abundance: .; CDR3nt: TGTGCCAGCAGCCGGGATCGACAGGGGAAGGAGCAGTACTTC; CDR3aa: CASSRDRQGKEQYF
d_gene: TRBD1; v_gene: TRBV2; j_gene: TRBJ1-1; abundance: .; CDR3nt: TGTGCCAGCAACAGACAGGGGGCCCTGAACACTGAAGCTTTCTTT; CDR3aa: CASNRQGALNTEAFF
d_gene: .; v_gene: TRBV18; j_gene: TRBJ2-5; abundance: .; CDR3nt: TGTGCCAGCTCACCAACGACAGTGAGAGCGGAGACCCAGTACTTC; CDR3aa: CASSPTTVRAETQYF
d_gene: .; v_gene: TRBV24-1; j_gene: TRBJ1-3; abundance: few; CDR3nt: TGTGCCACCAGTGATCCGGGACTGGGAAACACCATATATTTT; CDR3aa: CATSDPGLGNTIYF
d_gene: .; v_gene: TRBV5-6; j_gene: TRBJ2-7; abundance: .; CDR3nt: TGTGCCAGCAGCTTGGGGGACCGGGACACAAAGCAGTACTTC; CDR3aa: CASSLGDRDTKQYF
d_gene: .; v_gene: TRBV14; j_gene: TRBJ2-5; abundance: once; CDR3nt: TGTGCCAGCAGCCCCCGCAGGGGTTGGGGGGAGACCCAGTACTTC; CDR3aa: CASSPRRGWGETQYF
d_gene: .; v_gene: TRBV15; j_gene: TRBJ2-5; abundance: .; CDR3nt: TGTGCCACCAGCAGAGGGGGGGGGCGTGAAGAGACCCAGTACTTC; CDR3aa: CATSRGGGREETQYF
d_gene: TRBD1; v_gene: TRBV7-9; j_gene: TRBJ1-2; abundance: .; CDR3nt: TGTGCCAGCACAGGACAGGGAGCGAATCTTGACTATGGCTACACCTTC; CDR3aa: CASTGQGANLDYGYTF
d_gene: .; v_gene: TRBV18; j_gene: TRBJ2-7; abundance: .; CDR3nt: TGTGCCAGCTCAGGGCAGACCTCCTACGAGCAGTACTTC; CDR3aa: CASSGQTSYEQYF
d_gene: TRBD1; v_gene: TRBV6-2/TRBV6-3; j_gene: TRBJ1-1; abundance: .; CDR3nt: TGTGCCAGCAGTTACTCGAGGGACAGAGTCTCTGAAGCTTTCTTT; CDR3aa: CASSYSRDRVSEAFF
d_gene: TRBD1; v_gene: TRBV2; j_gene: TRBJ2-1; abundance: .; CDR3nt: TGTGCCAGCAGTCTGGGGACAGGGGACTACAATGAGCAGTTCTTC; CDR3aa: CASSLGTGDYNEQFF
d_gene: .; v_gene: TRBV24-1; j_gene: TRBJ2-7; abundance: .; CDR3nt: TGTGCCACCAGTGATACAACCTACGAGCAGTACTTC; CDR3aa: CATSDTTYEQYF
d_gene: TRBD1; v_gene: TRBV5-6; j_gene: TRBJ1-2; abundance: .; CDR3nt: TGTGCCAGCAGCTTGGGAGGACAGGGAGGCTATGGCTACACCTTC; CDR3aa: CASSLGGQGGYGYTF
d_gene: .; v_gene: TRBV6-5; j_gene: TRBJ1-1; abundance: .; CDR3nt: TGTGCCAGCACGTACCCGGGGGGCGTCGAAGCTTTCTTT; CDR3aa: CASTYPGGVEAFF
d_gene: .; v_gene: TRBV29-1; j_gene: TRBJ1-2; abundance: few; CDR3nt: TGCAGCGTTGATCCTCGGGAAAACTATGGCTACACCTTC; CDR3aa: CSVDPRENYGYTF
d_gene: .; v_gene: TRBV29-1; j_gene: TRBJ2-7; abundance: .; CDR3nt: TGCAGCGCCCGGTCGAACGAGCAGTACTTC; CDR3aa: CSARSNEQYF
d_gene: .; v_gene: TRBV2; j_gene: TRBJ1-5; abundance: .; CDR3nt: TGTGCCAGCAGTGACAGGCTTAACGGCCATCAGCCCCAGCATTTT; CDR3aa: CASSDRLNGHQPQHF
d_gene: TRBD1; v_gene: TRBV19; j_gene: TRBJ1-5; abundance: .; CDR3nt: TGTGCCAGTAGTACTTCGGACAGGAGGGGCAATCAGCCCCAGCATTTT; CDR3aa: CASSTSDRRGNQPQHF
d_gene: .; v_gene: TRBV4-3; j_gene: TRBJ1-1; abundance: .; CDR3nt: TGCGCCAGCAGCCAAGATTGGGAGGAAGTAATAATGAACACTGAAGCTTTCTTT; CDR3aa: CASSQDWEEVIMNTEAFF
d_gene: .; v_gene: TRBV14; j_gene: TRBJ2-3; abundance: .; CDR3nt: TGTGCCAGCAGCCAAGATTCAGGGGCCAGCACAGATACGCAGTATTTT; CDR3aa: CASSQDSGASTDTQYF
d_gene: .; v_gene: TRBV5-8; j_gene: TRBJ1-5; abundance: .; CDR3nt: TGTGCCAGCAGCTTAAGACAGGCAAATCAGCCCCAGCATTTT; CDR3aa: CASSLRQANQPQHF
d_gene: TRBD2; v_gene: TRBV18; j_gene: TRBJ2-2; abundance: .; CDR3nt: TGTGCCAGCTCACCACCGGGACTAGCGGGGGCTTTCCCCACCGGGGAGCTGTTTTTT; CDR3aa: CASSPPGLAGAFPTGELFF
d_gene: .; v_gene: TRBV21-1; j_gene: TRBJ1-6; abundance: .; CDR3nt: TGTGCCAGCAGCACTTTACTCGACAGGAGAAATTCACCCCTCCACTTT; CDR3aa: CASSTLLDRRNSPLHF
d_gene: TRBD1; v_gene: TRBV28; j_gene: TRBJ1-2; abundance: .; CDR3nt: TGTGCCAGCAGTTTAGAAACAGGGGGTAACTATGGCTACACCTTC; CDR3aa: CASSLETGGNYGYTF
d_gene: TRBD2; v_gene: TRBV6-5; j_gene: TRBJ2-7; abundance: .; CDR3nt: TGTGCCAGCAGTTACTCAAAGCGGGGGGGCTCCTACGAGCAGTACTTC; CDR3aa: CASSYSKRGGSYEQYF
d_gene: TRBD1; v_gene: TRBV6-6; j_gene: TRBJ1-2; abundance: .; CDR3nt: TGTGCCAGCAGGAGCGACAGGGGGTACTATGGCTACACCTTC; CDR3aa: CASRSDRGYYGYTF
d_gene: .; v_gene: TRBV4-3; j_gene: TRBJ1-2; abundance: .; CDR3nt: TGCGCCAGCAGCCAAGAACCCCAAGGGGACTATGGCTACACCTTC; CDR3aa: CASSQEPQGDYGYTF
d_gene: .; v_gene: TRBV3-1/TRBV3-2; j_gene: TRBJ1-3; abundance: .; CDR3nt: TGTGCCAGCAGCTCAGTCCCGAGGGAGTCTGGAAACACCATATATTTT; CDR3aa: CASSSVPRESGNTIYF
d_gene: .; v_gene: TRBV9; j_gene: TRBJ1-1; abundance: few; CDR3nt: TGTGCCAGCAGCGTAGTACCAGGCACTGAAGCTTTCTTT; CDR3aa: CASSVVPGTEAFF
d_gene: TRBD1; v_gene: TRBV2; j_gene: TRBJ2-7; abundance: .; CDR3nt: TGTGCCAGCAGCGCCCAGGGGGCAGCAGGGGAGCAGTACTTC; CDR3aa: CASSAQGAAGEQYF
d_gene: TRBD2; v_gene: TRBV10-1; j_gene: TRBJ2-7; abundance: .; CDR3nt: TGCGCCAGCAGTGAGCCGGGACTAGCGGGGCAGTACTTC; CDR3aa: CASSEPGLAGQYF
d_gene: TRBD2; v_gene: TRBV19; j_gene: TRBJ2-1; abundance: .; CDR3nt: TGTGCCAGTAGCGCCGGAGGGCTAGCGGGGGGTAGCGTCCCCTACAATGAGCAGTTCTTC; CDR3aa: CASSAGGLAGGSVPYNEQFF
d_gene: .; v_gene: TRBV28; j_gene: TRBJ1-2; abundance: few; CDR3nt: TGTGCCAGCAGACCTGACAGGCCTTATGGCTACACCTTC; CDR3aa: CASRPDRPYGYTF
d_gene: TRBD1; v_gene: TRBV24-1; j_gene: TRBJ2-2; abundance: .; CDR3nt: TGTGCCACCAGTTCGGGACAGGGGGCGACCGGGGAGCTGTTTTTT; CDR3aa: CATSSGQGATGELFF
d_gene: .; v_gene: TRBV6-5; j_gene: TRBJ2-1; abundance: few; CDR3nt: TGTGCCAGCAGTAACCGGAACAGGTACAATGAGCAGTTCTTC; CDR3aa: CASSNRNRYNEQFF
d_gene: .; v_gene: TRBV5-4; j_gene: TRBJ2-5; abundance: few; CDR3nt: TGTGCCAGCAGCTTGCGGACAGTCCAAGAGACCCAGTACTTC; CDR3aa: CASSLRTVQETQYF
d_gene: TRBD1; v_gene: TRBV6-5; j_gene: TRBJ1-5; abundance: .; CDR3nt: TGTGCCAGCGTGGACAGGGTGGAGTACCAGCCCCAGCATTTT; CDR3aa: CASVDRVEYQPQHF
d_gene: TRBD1; v_gene: TRBV2; j_gene: TRBJ2-6; abundance: .; CDR3nt: TGTGCCAGCAGTGCAAGGGGACAGGGACTCTCTGGGGCCAACGTCCTGACTTTC; CDR3aa: CASSARGQGLSGANVLTF
d_gene: .; v_gene: TRBV6-5; j_gene: TRBJ2-2; abundance: once; CDR3nt: TGTGCCAGCAGGAGGAACACCGGGGAGCTGTTTTTT; CDR3aa: CASRRNTGELFF
d_gene: TRBD1; v_gene: TRBV5-6; j_gene: TRBJ2-5; abundance: .; CDR3nt: TGTGCCAGCAGCTCCGGGACAGGTGCCCGGGAGACCCAGTACTTC; CDR3aa: CASSSGTGARETQYF
d_gene: .; v_gene: TRBV29-1; j_gene: TRBJ1-1; abundance: .; CDR3nt: TGCAGCGTGGTCAGGGCGGGGGGCACTGAAGCTTTCTTT; CDR3aa: CSVVRAGGTEAFF
d_gene: .; v_gene: TRBV29-1; j_gene: TRBJ2-5; abundance: .; CDR3nt: TGCAGCGTTGAAGTTAGCAGGGGAGCCCAAGAGACCCAGTACTTC; CDR3aa: CSVEVSRGAQETQYF
d_gene: .; v_gene: TRBV4-1; j_gene: TRBJ1-1; abundance: .; CDR3nt: TGCGCCAGCAGCCTCGGACAGATTCGAGAATTGAACACTGAAGCTTTCTTT; CDR3aa: CASSLGQIRELNTEAFF
d_gene: TRBD2; v_gene: TRBV19; j_gene: TRBJ2-4; abundance: .; CDR3nt: TGTGCCAGTAGTCCTAGCGGGGGGAAGGCCAAAAACATTCAGTACTTC; CDR3aa: CASSPSGGKAKNIQYF
d_gene: TRBD2; v_gene: TRBV29-1; j_gene: TRBJ2-5; abundance: .; CDR3nt: TGCAGCGTTGGAGCTAGCGGGGACCTGCAAGAGACCCAGTACTTC; CDR3aa: CSVGASGDLQETQYF
d_gene: TRBD1; v_gene: TRBV4-3; j_gene: TRBJ2-1; abundance: .; CDR3nt: TGCGCCAGCAGCCAAGAGAAGGGACAGGGTTACAATGAGCAGTTCTTC; CDR3aa: CASSQEKGQGYNEQFF
d_gene: TRBD2; v_gene: TRBV7-2; j_gene: TRBJ2-7; abundance: once; CDR3nt: TGTGCCAGCAGCCTCGGGACTAGCGCAACCTACGAGCAGTACTTC; CDR3aa: CASSLGTSATYEQYF
d_gene: TRBD1; v_gene: TRBV5-1; j_gene: TRBJ1-3; abundance: .; CDR3nt: TGCGCCAGCAGCTTGGCCGGGACAGGATACTCTGGAAACACCATATATTTT; CDR3aa: CASSLAGTGYSGNTIYF
d_gene: .; v_gene: TRBV7-2; j_gene: TRBJ2-2; abundance: .; CDR3nt: TGTGCCAGCAGCTTGGAACAGGGAACCGGGGAGCTGTTTTTT; CDR3aa: CASSLEQGTGELFF
d_gene: TRBD2; v_gene: TRBV5-6; j_gene: TRBJ2-1; abundance: .; CDR3nt: TGTGCCAGCAGCTTTAGCGGGGGGGCGAGCTCCTACAATGAGCAGTTCTTC; CDR3aa: CASSFSGGASSYNEQFF
d_gene: .; v_gene: TRBV18; j_gene: TRBJ1-1; abundance: .; CDR3nt: TGTGCCAGCTCACTACAGGTGAACACTGAAGCTTTCTTT; CDR3aa: CASSLQVNTEAFF
d_gene: .; v_gene: TRBV6-1; j_gene: TRBJ2-5; abundance: .; CDR3nt: TGTGCCAGCAGTGAAGCTGGCGAGACCCAGTACTTC; CDR3aa: CASSEAGETQYF
d_gene: TRBD1; v_gene: TRBV24-1; j_gene: TRBJ1-1; abundance: .; CDR3nt: TGTGCCATTCCGGGACAGGGGGCCCGAACTGAAGCTTTCTTT; CDR3aa: CAIPGQGARTEAFF
d_gene: TRBD2; v_gene: TRBV3-1/TRBV3-2; j_gene: TRBJ2-4; abundance: .; CDR3nt: TGTGCCAGCAGTCGGACTAGCGGGAACAAAAACATTCAGTACTTC; CDR3aa: CASSRTSGNKNIQYF
d_gene: TRBD1; v_gene: TRBV3-1/TRBV3-2; j_gene: TRBJ1-2; abundance: .; CDR3nt: TGTGCCAGCAGCCCTAATTCCCGGGACAGTGGGGGCTACACCTTC; CDR3aa: CASSPNSRDSGGYTF
d_gene: TRBD1; v_gene: TRBV7-8; j_gene: TRBJ2-1; abundance: .; CDR3nt: TGTGCCAGCAGTCCTAGGGGAAGGGACAGGGCGGGCTACAATGAGCAGTTCTTC; CDR3aa: CASSPRGRDRAGYNEQFF